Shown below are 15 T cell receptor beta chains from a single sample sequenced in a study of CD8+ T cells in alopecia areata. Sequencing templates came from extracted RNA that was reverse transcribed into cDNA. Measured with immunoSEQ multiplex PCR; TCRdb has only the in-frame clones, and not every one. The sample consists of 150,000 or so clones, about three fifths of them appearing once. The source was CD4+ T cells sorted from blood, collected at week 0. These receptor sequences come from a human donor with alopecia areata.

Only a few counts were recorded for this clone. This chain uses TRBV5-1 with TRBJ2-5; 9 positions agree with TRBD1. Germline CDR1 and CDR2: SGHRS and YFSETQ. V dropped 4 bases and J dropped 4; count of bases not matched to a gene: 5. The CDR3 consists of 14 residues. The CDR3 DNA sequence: TGCGCCAGCAGCCCAGGACAGGGGAGAGAGACCCAGTACTTC. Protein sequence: CASSPGQGRETQYF.

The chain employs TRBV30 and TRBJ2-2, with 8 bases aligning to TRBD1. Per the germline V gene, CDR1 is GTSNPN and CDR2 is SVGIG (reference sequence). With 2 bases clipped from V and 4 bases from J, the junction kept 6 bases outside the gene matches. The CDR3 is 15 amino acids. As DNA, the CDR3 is TGTGCCTGGAGTAGGGACAGGCGGCGCACCGGGGAGCTGTTTTTT. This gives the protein CAWSRDRRRTGELFF.

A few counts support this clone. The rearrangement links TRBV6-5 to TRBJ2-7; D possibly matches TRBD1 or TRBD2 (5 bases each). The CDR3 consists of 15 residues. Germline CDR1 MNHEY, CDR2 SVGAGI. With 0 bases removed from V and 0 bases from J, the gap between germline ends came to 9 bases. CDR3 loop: CASSYSGTSSYEQYF. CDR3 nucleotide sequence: TGTGCCAGCAGTTACTCTGGGACGAGCTCCTACGAGCAGTACTTC.

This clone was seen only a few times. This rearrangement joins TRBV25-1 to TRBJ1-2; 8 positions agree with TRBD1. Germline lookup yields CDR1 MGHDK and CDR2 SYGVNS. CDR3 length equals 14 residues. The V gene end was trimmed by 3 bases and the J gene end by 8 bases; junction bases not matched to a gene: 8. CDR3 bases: TGTGCCAGCAGTGACTTGACAGGGGTTCGGGGCTACACCTTC. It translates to CASSDLTGVRGYTF.

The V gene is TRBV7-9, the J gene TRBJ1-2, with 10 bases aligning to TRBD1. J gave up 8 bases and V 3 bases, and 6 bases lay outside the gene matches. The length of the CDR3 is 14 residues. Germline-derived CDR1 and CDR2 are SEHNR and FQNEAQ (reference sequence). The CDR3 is CASSLDLTGGGYTF. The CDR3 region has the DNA TGTGCCAGCAGCTTGGATTTGACAGGGGGCGGCTACACCTTC.

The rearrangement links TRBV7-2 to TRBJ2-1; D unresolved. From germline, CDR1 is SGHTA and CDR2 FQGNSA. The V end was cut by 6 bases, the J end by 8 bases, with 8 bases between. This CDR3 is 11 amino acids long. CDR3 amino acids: CASRLSHEQFF. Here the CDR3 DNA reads TGTGCCAGCAGGCTGAGCCATGAGCAGTTCTTC.

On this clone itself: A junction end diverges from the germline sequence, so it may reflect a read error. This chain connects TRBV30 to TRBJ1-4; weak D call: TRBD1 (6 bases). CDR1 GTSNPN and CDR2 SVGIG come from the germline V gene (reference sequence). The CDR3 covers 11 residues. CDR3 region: CAWRDRETLFF. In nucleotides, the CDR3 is TGTGCCTGGAGGGACAGAGAAACACTGTTTTTT.

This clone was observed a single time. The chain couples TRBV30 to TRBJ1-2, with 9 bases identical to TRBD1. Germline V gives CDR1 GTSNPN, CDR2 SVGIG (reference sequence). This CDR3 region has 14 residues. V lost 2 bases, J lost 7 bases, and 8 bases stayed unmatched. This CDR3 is CAWSPGQGFGGYTF. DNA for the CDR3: TGTGCCTGGAGTCCGGGACAGGGATTTGGTGGCTACACCTTC.

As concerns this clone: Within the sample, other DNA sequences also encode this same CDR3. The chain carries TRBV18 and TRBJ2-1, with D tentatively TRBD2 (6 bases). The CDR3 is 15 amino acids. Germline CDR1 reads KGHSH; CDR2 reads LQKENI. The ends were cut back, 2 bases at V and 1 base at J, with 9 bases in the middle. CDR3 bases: TGTGCCAGCTCACCAGGGAGGAGTTCCTACAATGAGCAGTTCTTC. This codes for CASSPGRSSYNEQFF.

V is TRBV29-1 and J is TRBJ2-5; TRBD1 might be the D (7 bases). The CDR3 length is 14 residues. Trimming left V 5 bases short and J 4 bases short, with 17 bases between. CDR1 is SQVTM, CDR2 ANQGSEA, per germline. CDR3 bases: TGCAGCGTTTCAGGGGGGATCGGGCGAGAGACCCAGTACTTC. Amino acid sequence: CSVSGGIGRETQYF. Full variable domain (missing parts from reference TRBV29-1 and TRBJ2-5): SAVISQKPSRDICQRGTSLTIQCQVDSQVTMMFWYRQQPGQSLTLIATANQGSEATYESGFVIDKFPISRPNLTFSTLTVSNMSPEDSSIYLCSVSGGIGRETQYFGPGTRLLVL.

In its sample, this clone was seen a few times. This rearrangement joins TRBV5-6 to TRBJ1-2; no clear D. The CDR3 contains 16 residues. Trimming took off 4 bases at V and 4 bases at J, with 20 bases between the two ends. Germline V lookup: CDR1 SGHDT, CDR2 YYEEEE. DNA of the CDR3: TGTGCCAGCAGCCCAAGGCTGACCAGCAGTTTCTATGGCTACACCTTC. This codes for CASSPRLTSSFYGYTF.

CDR3 region: CASSLELAGFETQYF. The CDR3 bases are TGCGCCAGCAGCTTGGAATTAGCGGGCTTTGAGACCCAGTACTTC. The rearrangement joins TRBV5-1 to TRBJ2-5; 7 positions agree with TRBD2. CDR1 and CDR2 (germline): SGHRS, YFSETQ. The CDR3 has 15 residues. V was pared by 0 bases and J by 5 bases, with 7 bases of the junction left unmatched.

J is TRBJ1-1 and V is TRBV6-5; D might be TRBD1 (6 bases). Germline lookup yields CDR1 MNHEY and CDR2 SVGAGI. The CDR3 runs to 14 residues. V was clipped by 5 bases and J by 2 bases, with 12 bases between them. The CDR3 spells CASSLPGDNTEAFF. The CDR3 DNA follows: TGTGCCAGCAGTCTTCCAGGGGATAACACTGAAGCTTTCTTT.

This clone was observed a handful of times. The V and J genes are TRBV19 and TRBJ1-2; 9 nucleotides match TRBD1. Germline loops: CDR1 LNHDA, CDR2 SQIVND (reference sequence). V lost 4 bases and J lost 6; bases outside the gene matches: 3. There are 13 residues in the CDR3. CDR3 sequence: CASSTTGGDGYTF. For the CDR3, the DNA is TGTGCCAGTAGTACCACAGGGGGCGATGGCTACACCTTC.

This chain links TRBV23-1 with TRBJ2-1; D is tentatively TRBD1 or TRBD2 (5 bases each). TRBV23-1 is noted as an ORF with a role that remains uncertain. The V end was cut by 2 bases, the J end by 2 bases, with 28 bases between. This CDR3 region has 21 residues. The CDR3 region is CASSQTTALTFRDHPYNEQFF. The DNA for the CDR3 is TGCGCCAGCAGTCAAACTACTGCACTTACATTCCGGGACCATCCCTACAATGAGCAGTTCTTC.